This record covers a single T cell receptor (beta chain). Its antigen is not known. The protocol was immunoSEQ multiplex PCR, while the TCRdb copy is restricted to in-frame clones and leaves out a portion. Altogether hundreds of thousands of clones are present, around 73% being singletons, with the ten largest covering around 2%. Germline V gene sequence: CDR1 MNHEY, CDR2 SMNVEV (reference sequence). V dropped 5 bases and J dropped 8; count of bases not matched to a gene: 6. The CDR3 runs 14 residues. Memory CD4+ cells were the fraction left after CD45RA+ naive selection. This record belongs to a study of shared clonotypes between healthy human individuals. Study-wide points: The study found lower generation probabilities in non-shared clonotypes than in those shared by all four donors.

The chain has TRBV27 and TRBJ2-2, with TRBD2 matching 9 bases. The clonotype originates from a woman aged 25-40 years in good health. Sequenced: memory CD4+ T cells sorted from blood. As for subset: CD45RA-negative fraction. DNA of the CDR3: TGTGCCAGCAGTAGCGGGAGGCGCCGAGGGGAGCTGTTTTTT. Its protein product is CASSSGRRRGELFF.